The 10 T cell receptor beta chains below all came from one sample that was sequenced in a study of T cell responses to AZD1222 COVID-19 vaccine. Clones were sequenced by immunoSEQ multiplex PCR, and TCRdb holds only the in-frame ones, with some missing. In the table there are approximately 91,000 clones, nearly 90% of which are singletons. The material was peripheral blood, obtained on day 0 of AZD1222 vaccination. The receptors stem from an adult in good health.

The chain employs TRBV12-1 and TRBJ2-2; the table assigns TRBD1, which was not confirmed against the DNA. TRBV12-1 is marked as a pseudogene. CDR3 size: 17 residues. CDR3 coding DNA: TGTGCCAGCAGCTTTGGTGGGGACAGGGTAATCACCGGGGAGCTGTTTTTT. It translates to CASSFGGDRVITGELFF.

The V gene is TRBV19, the J gene TRBJ1-1; no clear D gene. The CDR3 extends over 13 amino acids. The germline CDR1 and CDR2 sequences are LNHDA and SQIVND (reference sequence). The germline V and J ends were trimmed by 5 bases and 4 bases, with 11 bases remaining between them. CDR3 sequence reads: CASSFRWGTEAFF. For the CDR3, the DNA is TGTGCCAGTAGTTTCCGGTGGGGCACTGAAGCTTTCTTT.

This chain links TRBV28 with TRBJ2-2; 12 bases line up with TRBD2. Trimming took 1 base from V and 2 from J; bases not matched to a gene: 2. The CDR3 consists of 17 residues. CDR1 and CDR2 (germline): MDHEN, SYDVKM. The CDR3 loop is CASSLSGLAGNTGELFF. In DNA form, the CDR3 reads TGTGCCAGCAGTTTATCAGGACTAGCGGGAAACACCGGGGAGCTGTTTTTT.

The chain recombines TRBV5-1 with TRBJ2-3; D gene unclear. There are 14 residues in the CDR3. Trimming removed 0 bases at V and 5 bases at J, with 10 bases between. CDR1 and CDR2 from the germline V gene are SGHRS and YFSETQ. Here the CDR3 reads CASSLASGGDTQYF. CDR3 sequence (DNA): TGCGCCAGCAGCTTGGCGTCCGGTGGAGATACGCAGTATTTT.

This clone was detected a few times. The chain combines TRBV19 with TRBJ2-1; the D gene is possibly TRBD1 (6 bases). This CDR3 region has 11 residues. Germline CDR1 is LNHDA and CDR2 is SQIVND (reference sequence). V lost 11 bases, J lost 10 bases, and 15 bases lay in between. The CDR3 is CAVSRGTEQFF. The DNA of the CDR3 is TGTGCCGTTTCCCGAGGGACAGAGCAGTTCTTC.

The chain couples TRBV30 to TRBJ1-5, with D perhaps TRBD1 (5 bases). The germline V and J ends were trimmed by 3 bases and 7 bases, with 10 bases remaining between them. The CDR3 runs to 12 residues. Germline V gene lookup returns CDR1 GTSNPN and CDR2 SVGIG (reference sequence). The CDR3 loop reads CAWRAGGQPQHF. The CDR3 DNA follows: TGTGCCTGGAGGGCGGGGGGACAGCCCCAGCATTTT.

This clone was found a few times. The chain employs TRBV28 and TRBJ1-6; D perhaps matches TRBD1 (5 bases). The CDR3 totals 14 residues. Germline V gene data show CDR1 as MDHEN and CDR2 as SYDVKM. V was shortened by 5 bases and J by 8 bases, with 13 bases between the two germline ends. CDR3 residues: CASSVSRGYSPLHF. The DNA for the CDR3 is TGTGCCAGCAGTGTATCCCGGGGGTATTCACCCCTCCACTTT.

The genes are TRBV6-1 and TRBJ2-7; 8 bases map to TRBD2. The V and J ends lost 3 bases and 0 bases, in that order; junction bases with no gene match: 7. The CDR3 contains 16 residues. Germline V lookup: CDR1 MNHNS, CDR2 SASEGT. The CDR3 reads CASSDPGGGASYEQYF. CDR3 nucleotide sequence: TGTGCCAGCAGTGACCCCGGGGGGGGCGCCTCCTACGAGCAGTACTTC.

The rearrangement links TRBV29-1 to TRBJ2-7; the D is unclear. Germline assignment: CDR1 SQVTM and CDR2 ANQGSEA. V was shortened by 4 bases and J by 2 bases, with 12 bases between the two germline ends. The CDR3 contains 13 residues. The CDR3 sequence is CSVGTIHAYEQYF. The CDR3 DNA sequence: TGCAGCGTTGGTACTATTCATGCCTACGAGCAGTACTTC.

This clone was seen a few times. This chain links TRBV5-1 with TRBJ1-1, with 7 bases lining up with TRBD1. The V and J ends lost 6 bases and 9 bases, in that order; junction bases with no gene match: 8. Germline assignment: CDR1 SGHRS and CDR2 YFSETQ. The CDR3 runs to 12 residues. The CDR3 nucleotides are TGCGCCAGCACCCTCCGGGACAGCAAAGCTTTCTTT. Translated, it gives CASTLRDSKAFF.